This record looks at one T cell receptor (beta chain) sequence and its context. In the source study's methods: Amplification of reference gene primers was used by the study to estimate nucleated cell counts. The repertoire was sequenced with immunoSEQ multiplex PCR; TCRdb's copy has only in-frame clones and lacks some. Clone size and V and J calls were adopted from that table, with D and trimming inferred from the DNA. The repertoire holds 140,000 to 150,000 clones, with approximately 86% as singletons. V was trimmed by 5 bases and J by 0 bases, leaving 14 bases between them. There are 16 residues in the CDR3. In germline, CDR1 is SGHTA, CDR2 FQGTGA. The sample is drawn from a study of blood T cell repertoires in COVID-19. Recruits, aged about 18 to 100 years, lived in 24 US areas. Allocation to cohorts depended on clinical history reported by the participants. The study counted Cohort 3 donors as recovered given two negative PCRs, clearance, or symptom resolution.

The chain employs TRBV7-3 and TRBJ2-1; D is possibly TRBD1 (6 bases). This clonotype was obtained from a woman aged 40 to 50 who had recovered from COVID-19. The sample consisted of PBMCs or T cells enriched from blood (not recorded which). In DNA, the CDR3 is TGTGCCAGCAGCCGTCTGGGGGCTTACTCCTACAATGAGCAGTTCTTC. Protein sequence: CASSRLGAYSYNEQFF.